This T cell receptor beta chain was recorded in a study of T cells in Graves' hyperthyroidism and ophthalmopathy. Germline V CDR1 and CDR2: SGHVS, FNYEAQ. J lost 2 bases, V lost 5 bases, and 7 bases had no gene match. This CDR3 has 16 amino acids. This clonotype showed up many times. Its antigen is unknown. Amplified TCR beta CDR3 regions derived from RNA transcripts. The HTBI primer set served for first-round RT-PCR of the TCR CDR3. TCRdb processed the multiplex PCR reads anew with MiXCR; each CDR3 protein has one entry. The table has more than 350,000 distinct CDR3 sequences, about 15% seen once; the top ten hold roughly 19%. The study's findings and limits: Most clonotypes expanded in the thyroid (above 0.001) were also present in blood.

This clonotype was sampled from a woman in her fifties or sixties with Graves' ophthalmopathy. The chain uses TRBV7-6 and TRBJ2-7, with TRBD2 matching over 12 bases. The sample taken for sequencing was blood. CDR3 sequence reads: CASSPGTSGRTYEQYF. As DNA, the CDR3 is TGTGCCAGCAGCCCCGGGACTAGCGGGCGAACCTACGAGCAGTACTTC.